The 2 T cell receptor beta chains reported below all come from one sample, sequenced in a study of OX40 agonist ivuxolimab in advanced cancers. Sequencing was performed with immunoSEQ multiplex PCR; in TCRdb, only in-frame clones are kept and a portion is missing. The sample consists of about 84,000 clones, approximately 95% of them appearing once. The sample in question was CD4+ or CD8+ T cells sorted from blood, obtained in a trial of the OX40 agonist ivuxolimab. The receptors come from an adult with an advanced solid tumor such as melanoma, head and neck, liver or kidney cancer.

This chain joins TRBV15 and TRBJ1-1, with D unresolved. Between the trimmed V and J ends, which lost 1 base and 4 bases, there was a span of 7 bases. CDR3 length: 13 amino acids. Looked up from germline, CDR1 is LNHNV and CDR2 is YYDKDF (reference sequence). This CDR3 is CATSRVAGTEAFF. In DNA form, the CDR3 reads TGTGCCACCAGCAGAGTAGCGGGCACTGAAGCTTTCTTT.

The rearrangement links TRBV28 to TRBJ2-1; 11 bases are shared with TRBD1. In germline, CDR1 is MDHEN, CDR2 SYDVKM. The CDR3 length is 15 residues. The V segment lost 5 bases and the J segment 2 bases; nucleotides outside the gene matches: 2. CDR3 bases: TGTGCCAGCAGTCAGGGACAGGGGGCCTACAATGAGCAGTTCTTC. It yields the protein CASSQGQGAYNEQFF. Variable domain in full (rest from reference TRBV28 and TRBJ2-1): DVKVTQSSRYLVKRTGEKVFLECVQDMDHENMFWYRQDPGLGLRLIYFSYDVKMKEKGDIPEGYSVSREKKERFSLILESASTNQTSMYLCASSQGQGAYNEQFFGPGTRLTVL.